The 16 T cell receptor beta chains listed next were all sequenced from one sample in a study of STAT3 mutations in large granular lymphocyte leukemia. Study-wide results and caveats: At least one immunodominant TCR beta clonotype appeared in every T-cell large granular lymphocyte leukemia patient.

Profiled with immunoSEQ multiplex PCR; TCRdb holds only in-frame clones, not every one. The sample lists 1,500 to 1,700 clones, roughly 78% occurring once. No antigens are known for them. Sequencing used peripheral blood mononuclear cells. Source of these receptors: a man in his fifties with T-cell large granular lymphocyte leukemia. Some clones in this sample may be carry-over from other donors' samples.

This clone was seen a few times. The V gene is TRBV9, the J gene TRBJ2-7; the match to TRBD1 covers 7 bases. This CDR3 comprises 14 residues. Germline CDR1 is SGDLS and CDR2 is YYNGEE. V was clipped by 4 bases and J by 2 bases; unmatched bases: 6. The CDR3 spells CASSPGQFPYEQYF. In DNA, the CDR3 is TGTGCCAGCAGCCCGGGACAGTTTCCCTACGAGCAGTACTTC.

CDR3 DNA: TGTGCCAGCAGCTGGGGACAGGGGGCGCGAGGCTACACCTTC. Protein product: CASSWGQGARGYTF. The rearrangement joins TRBV27 to TRBJ1-2; the match to TRBD1 covers 12 bases. From germline, CDR1 is MNHEY and CDR2 SMNVEV (reference sequence). With 6 bases clipped from V and 8 bases from J, the junction kept 7 bases outside the gene matches. The CDR3 runs to 14 residues.

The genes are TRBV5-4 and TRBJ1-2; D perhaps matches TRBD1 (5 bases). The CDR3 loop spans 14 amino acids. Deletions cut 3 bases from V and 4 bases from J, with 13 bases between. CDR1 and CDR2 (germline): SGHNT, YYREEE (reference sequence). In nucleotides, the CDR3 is TGTGCCAGCAGCTCCGGGACTGACCCCTATGGCTACACCTTC. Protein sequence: CASSSGTDPYGYTF. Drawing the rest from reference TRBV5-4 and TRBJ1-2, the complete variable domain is ETGVTQSPTHLIKTRGQQVTLRCSSQSGHNTVSWYQQALGQGPQFIFQYYREEENGRGNFPPRFSGLQFPNYSSELNVNALELDDSALYLCASSSGTDPYGYTFGSGTRLTVV.

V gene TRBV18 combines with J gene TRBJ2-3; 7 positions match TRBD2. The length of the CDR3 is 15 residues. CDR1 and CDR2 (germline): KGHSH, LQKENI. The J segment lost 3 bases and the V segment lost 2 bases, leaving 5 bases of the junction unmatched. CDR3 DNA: TGTGCCAGCTCACCAGCGGGAGTTTTAACAGATACGCAGTATTTT. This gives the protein CASSPAGVLTDTQYF.

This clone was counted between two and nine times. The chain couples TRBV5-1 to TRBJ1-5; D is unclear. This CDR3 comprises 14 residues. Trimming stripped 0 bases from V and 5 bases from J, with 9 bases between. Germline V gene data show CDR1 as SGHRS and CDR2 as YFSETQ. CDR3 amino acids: CASSLDSAYQPQHF. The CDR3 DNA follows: TGCGCCAGCAGCTTGGATTCAGCTTATCAGCCCCAGCATTTT. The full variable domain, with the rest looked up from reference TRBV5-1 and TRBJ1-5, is KAGVTQTPRYLIKTRGQQVTLSCSPISGHRSVSWYQQTPGQGLQFLFEYFSETQRNKGNFPGRFSGRQFSNSRSEMNVSTLELGDSALYLCASSLDSAYQPQHFGDGTRLSIL.

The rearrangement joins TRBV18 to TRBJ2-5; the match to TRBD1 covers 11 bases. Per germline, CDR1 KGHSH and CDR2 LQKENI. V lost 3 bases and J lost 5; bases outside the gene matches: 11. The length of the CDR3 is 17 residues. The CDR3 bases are TGTGCCAGCTCACCTTTTCCGGACAGGGGGCTTTGGGAGACCCAGTACTTC. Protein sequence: CASSPFPDRGLWETQYF. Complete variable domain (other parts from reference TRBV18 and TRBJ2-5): NAGVMQNPRHLVRRRGQEARLRCSPMKGHSHVYWYRQLPEEGLKFMVYLQKENIIDESGMPKERFSAEFPKEGPSILRIQQVVRGDSAAYFCASSPFPDRGLWETQYFGPGTRLLVL.

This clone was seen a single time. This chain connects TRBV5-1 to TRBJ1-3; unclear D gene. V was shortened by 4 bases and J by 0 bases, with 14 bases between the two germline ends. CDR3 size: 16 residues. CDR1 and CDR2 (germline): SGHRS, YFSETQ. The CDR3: CASSPFFWHSGNTIYF. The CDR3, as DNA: TGCGCCAGCAGCCCCTTCTTCTGGCACTCTGGAAACACCATATATTTT.

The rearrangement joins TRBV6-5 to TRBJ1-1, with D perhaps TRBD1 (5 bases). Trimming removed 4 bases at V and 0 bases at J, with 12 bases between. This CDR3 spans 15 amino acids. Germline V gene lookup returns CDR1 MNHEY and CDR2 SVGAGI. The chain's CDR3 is CASSSPGRVNTEAFF. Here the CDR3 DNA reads TGTGCCAGCAGTTCCCCCGGCAGGGTGAACACTGAAGCTTTCTTT.

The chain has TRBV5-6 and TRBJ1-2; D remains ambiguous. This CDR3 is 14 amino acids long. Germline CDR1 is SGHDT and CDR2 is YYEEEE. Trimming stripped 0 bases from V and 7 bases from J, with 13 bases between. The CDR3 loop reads CASSLGEGIGGYTF. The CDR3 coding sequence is TGTGCCAGCAGCTTGGGTGAAGGGATAGGTGGCTACACCTTC.

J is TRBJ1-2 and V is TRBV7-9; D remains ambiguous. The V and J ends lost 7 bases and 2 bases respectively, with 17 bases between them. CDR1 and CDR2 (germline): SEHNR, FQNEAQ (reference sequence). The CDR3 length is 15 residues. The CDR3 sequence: CASTRHLTENYGYTF. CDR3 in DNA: TGTGCCAGCACCCGGCACCTGACGGAAAACTATGGCTACACCTTC.

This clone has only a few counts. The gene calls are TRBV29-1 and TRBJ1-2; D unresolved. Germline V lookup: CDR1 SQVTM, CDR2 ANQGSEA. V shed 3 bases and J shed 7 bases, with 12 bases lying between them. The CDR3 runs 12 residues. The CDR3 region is CSVEDSVPGYTF. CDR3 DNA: TGCAGCGTTGAGGATTCTGTGCCTGGCTACACCTTC.

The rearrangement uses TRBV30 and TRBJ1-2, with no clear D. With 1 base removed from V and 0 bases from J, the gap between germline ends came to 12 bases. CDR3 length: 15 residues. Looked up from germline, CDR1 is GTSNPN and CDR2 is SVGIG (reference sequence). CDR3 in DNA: TGTGCCTGGAGTGGCCGACAAAATTCTAACTATGGCTACACCTTC. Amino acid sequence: CAWSGRQNSNYGYTF.

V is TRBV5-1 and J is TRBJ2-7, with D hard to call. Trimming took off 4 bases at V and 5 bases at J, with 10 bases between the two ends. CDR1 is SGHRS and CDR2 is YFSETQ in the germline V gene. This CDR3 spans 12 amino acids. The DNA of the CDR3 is TGCGCCAGCAGCCCCTTAGGCAACGAGCAGTACTTC. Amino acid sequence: CASSPLGNEQYF.

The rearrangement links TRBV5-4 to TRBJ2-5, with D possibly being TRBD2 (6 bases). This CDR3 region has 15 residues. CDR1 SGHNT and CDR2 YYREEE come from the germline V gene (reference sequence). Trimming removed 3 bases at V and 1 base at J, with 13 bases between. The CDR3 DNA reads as TGTGCCAGCAGCTGGGGGGAGACCGCCCAAGAGACCCAGTACTTC. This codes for CASSWGETAQETQYF.

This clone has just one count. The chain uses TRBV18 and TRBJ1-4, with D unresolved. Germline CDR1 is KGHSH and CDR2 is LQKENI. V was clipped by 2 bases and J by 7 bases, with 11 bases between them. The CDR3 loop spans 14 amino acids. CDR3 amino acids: CASSPDLRGEKLFF. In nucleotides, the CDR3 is TGTGCCAGCTCACCAGATCTTCGGGGTGAAAAACTGTTTTTT.

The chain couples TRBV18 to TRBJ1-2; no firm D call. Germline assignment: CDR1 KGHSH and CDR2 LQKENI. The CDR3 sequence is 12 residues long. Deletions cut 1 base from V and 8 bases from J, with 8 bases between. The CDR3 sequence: CASSPLPWGYTF. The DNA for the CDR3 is TGTGCCAGCTCACCACTCCCCTGGGGCTACACCTTC. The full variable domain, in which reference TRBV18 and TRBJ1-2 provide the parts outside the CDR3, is NAGVMQNPRHLVRRRGQEARLRCSPMKGHSHVYWYRQLPEEGLKFMVYLQKENIIDESGMPKERFSAEFPKEGPSILRIQQVVRGDSAAYFCASSPLPWGYTFGSGTRLTVV.